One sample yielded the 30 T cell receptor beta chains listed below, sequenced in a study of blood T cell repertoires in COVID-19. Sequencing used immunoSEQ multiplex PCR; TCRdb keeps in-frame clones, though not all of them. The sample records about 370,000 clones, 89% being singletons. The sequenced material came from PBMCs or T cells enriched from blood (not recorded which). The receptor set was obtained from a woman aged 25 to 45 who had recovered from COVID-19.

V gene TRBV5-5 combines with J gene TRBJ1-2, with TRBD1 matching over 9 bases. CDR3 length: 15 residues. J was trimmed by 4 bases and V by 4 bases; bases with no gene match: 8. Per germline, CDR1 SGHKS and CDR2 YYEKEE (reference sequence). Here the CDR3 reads CASSGRTGEFYGYTF. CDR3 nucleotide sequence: TGTGCCAGCAGCGGGCGGACAGGGGAGTTCTATGGCTACACCTTC.

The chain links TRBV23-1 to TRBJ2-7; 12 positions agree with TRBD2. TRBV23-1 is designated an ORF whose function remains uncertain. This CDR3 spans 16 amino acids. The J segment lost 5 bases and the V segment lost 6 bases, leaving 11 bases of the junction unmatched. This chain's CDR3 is CASRPNSSGGAHEQYF. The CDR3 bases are TGCGCCAGCAGACCCAATTCTAGCGGGGGGGCCCACGAGCAGTACTTC.

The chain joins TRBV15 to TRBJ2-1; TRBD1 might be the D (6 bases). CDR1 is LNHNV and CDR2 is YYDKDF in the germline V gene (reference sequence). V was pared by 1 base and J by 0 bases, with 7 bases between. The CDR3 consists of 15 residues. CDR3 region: CATSRAGVSYNEQFF. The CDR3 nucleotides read TGTGCCACCAGCAGAGCAGGGGTCTCCTACAATGAGCAGTTCTTC. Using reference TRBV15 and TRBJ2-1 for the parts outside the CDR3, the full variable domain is DAMVIQNPRYQVTQFGKPVTLSCSQTLNHNVMYWYQQKSSQAPKLLFHYYDKDFNNEADTPDNFQSRRPNTSFCFLDIRSPGLGDTAMYLCATSRAGVSYNEQFFGPGTRLTVL.

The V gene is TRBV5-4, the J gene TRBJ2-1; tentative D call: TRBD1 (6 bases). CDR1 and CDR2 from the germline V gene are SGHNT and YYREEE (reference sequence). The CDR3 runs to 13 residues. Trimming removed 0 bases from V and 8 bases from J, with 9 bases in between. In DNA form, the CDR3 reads TGTGCCAGCAGCTTGGCAGGGGCGGATGAGCAGTTCTTC. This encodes CASSLAGADEQFF.

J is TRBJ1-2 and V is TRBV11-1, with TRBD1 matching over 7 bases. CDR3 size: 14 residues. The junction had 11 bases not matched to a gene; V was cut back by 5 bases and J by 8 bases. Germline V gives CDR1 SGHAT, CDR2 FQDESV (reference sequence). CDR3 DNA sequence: TGTGCCAGCAGCACGAAAACAGGGGTGCAGGGCTACACCTTC. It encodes CASSTKTGVQGYTF.

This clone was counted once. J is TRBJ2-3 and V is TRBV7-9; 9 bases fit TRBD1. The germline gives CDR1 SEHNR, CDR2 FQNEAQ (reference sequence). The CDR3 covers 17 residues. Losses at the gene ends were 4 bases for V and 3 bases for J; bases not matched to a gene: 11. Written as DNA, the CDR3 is TGTGCCAGCAGCTCCAGAGCCGGGACAGGGCGTACAGATACGCAGTATTTT. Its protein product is CASSSRAGTGRTDTQYF.

Written as DNA, the CDR3 is TGTGCCAGTGCGGACAGGGTAAACACTGAAGCTTTCTTT. This gives the protein CASADRVNTEAFF. The chain has TRBV2 and TRBJ1-1, with 8 bases that match TRBD1. The CDR3 length is 13 residues. V shed 9 bases, J shed 2 bases, and the junction held 5 bases outside the gene matches. Germline V gene data show CDR1 as SNHLY and CDR2 as FYNNEI. The full variable domain, its missing parts supplied by reference TRBV2 and TRBJ1-1, is EPEVTQTPSHQVTQMGQEVILRCVPISNHLYFYWYRQILGQKVEFLVSFYNNEISEKSEIFDDQFSVERPDGSNFTLKIRSTKLEDSAMYFCASADRVNTEAFFGQGTRLTVV.

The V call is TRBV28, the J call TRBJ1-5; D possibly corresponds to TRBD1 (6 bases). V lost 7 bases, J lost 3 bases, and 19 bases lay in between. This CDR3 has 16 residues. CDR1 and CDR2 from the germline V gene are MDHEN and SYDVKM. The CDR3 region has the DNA TGTGCCAGCACGATAGACAGGTTTGGTTTCAATCAGCCCCAGCATTTT. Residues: CASTIDRFGFNQPQHF.

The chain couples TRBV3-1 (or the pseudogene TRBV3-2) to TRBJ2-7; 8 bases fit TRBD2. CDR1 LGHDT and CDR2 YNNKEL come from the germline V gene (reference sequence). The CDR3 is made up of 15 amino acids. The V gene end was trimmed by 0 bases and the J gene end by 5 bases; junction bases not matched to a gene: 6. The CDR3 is CASSQDKGLGDEQYF. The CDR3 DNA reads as TGTGCCAGCAGCCAAGATAAGGGACTAGGAGACGAGCAGTACTTC.

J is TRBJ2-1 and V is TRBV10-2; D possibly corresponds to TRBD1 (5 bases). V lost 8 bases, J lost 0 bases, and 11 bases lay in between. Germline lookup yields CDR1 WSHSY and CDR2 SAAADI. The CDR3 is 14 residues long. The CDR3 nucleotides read TGCGCCAGCGGGGCGAGGAGCTCCTACAATGAGCAGTTCTTC. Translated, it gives CASGARSSYNEQFF.

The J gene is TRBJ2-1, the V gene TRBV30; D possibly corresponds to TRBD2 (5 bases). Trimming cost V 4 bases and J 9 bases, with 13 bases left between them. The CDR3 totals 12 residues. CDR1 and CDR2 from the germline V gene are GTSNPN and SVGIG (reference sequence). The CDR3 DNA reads TGTGCCTGGAACGACTTGGGGAGTGAGCAGTTCTTC. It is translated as CAWNDLGSEQFF. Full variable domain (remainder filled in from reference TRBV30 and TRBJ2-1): SQTIHQWPATLVQPVGSPLSLECTVEGTSNPNLYWYRQAAGRGLQLLFYSVGIGQISSEVPQNLSASRPQDRQFILSSKKLLLSDSGFYLCAWNDLGSEQFFGPGTRLTVL.

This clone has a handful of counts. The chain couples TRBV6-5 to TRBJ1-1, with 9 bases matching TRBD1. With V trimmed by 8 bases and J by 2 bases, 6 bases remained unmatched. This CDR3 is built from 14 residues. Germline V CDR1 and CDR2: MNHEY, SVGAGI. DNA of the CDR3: TGTGCCAGCGAGGGGACAGGGTACAACACTGAAGCTTTCTTT. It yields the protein CASEGTGYNTEAFF.

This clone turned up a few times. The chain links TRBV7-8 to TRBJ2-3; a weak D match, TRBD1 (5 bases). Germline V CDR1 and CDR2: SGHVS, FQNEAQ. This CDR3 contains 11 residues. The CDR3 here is CASQGPDTQYF. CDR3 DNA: TGTGCGTCCCAGGGTCCAGATACGCAGTATTTT.

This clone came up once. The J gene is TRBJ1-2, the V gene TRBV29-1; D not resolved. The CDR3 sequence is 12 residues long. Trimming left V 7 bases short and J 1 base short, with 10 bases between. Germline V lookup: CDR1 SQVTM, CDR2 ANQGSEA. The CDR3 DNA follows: TGCAGCGACTACATCGGTAACTATGGCTACACCTTC. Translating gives CSDYIGNYGYTF.

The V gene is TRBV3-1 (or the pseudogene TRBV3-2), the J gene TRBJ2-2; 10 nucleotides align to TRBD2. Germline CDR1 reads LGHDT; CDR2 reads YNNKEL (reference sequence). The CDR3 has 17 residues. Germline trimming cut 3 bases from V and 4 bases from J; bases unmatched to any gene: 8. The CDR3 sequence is CASSQGLAGASTGELFF. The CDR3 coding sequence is TGTGCCAGCAGCCAGGGGCTAGCGGGAGCGAGCACCGGGGAGCTGTTTTTT.

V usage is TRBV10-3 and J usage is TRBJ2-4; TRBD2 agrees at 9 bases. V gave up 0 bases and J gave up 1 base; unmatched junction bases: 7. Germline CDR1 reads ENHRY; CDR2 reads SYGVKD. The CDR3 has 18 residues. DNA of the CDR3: TGTGCCATCAGTGAGTCTGATCGCGGGGGGGCGGCCAAAAACATTCAGTACTTC. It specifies CAISESDRGGAAKNIQYF.

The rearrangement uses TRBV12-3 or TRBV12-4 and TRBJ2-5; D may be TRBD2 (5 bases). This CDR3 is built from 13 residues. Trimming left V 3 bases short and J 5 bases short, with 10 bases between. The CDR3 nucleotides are TGTGCCAGCAGTTTGAGGGCTTCGGAGACCCAGTACTTC. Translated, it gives CASSLRASETQYF.

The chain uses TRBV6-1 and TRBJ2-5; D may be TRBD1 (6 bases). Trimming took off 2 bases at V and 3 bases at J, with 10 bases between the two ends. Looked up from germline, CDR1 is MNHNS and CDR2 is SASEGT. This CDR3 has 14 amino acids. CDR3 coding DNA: TGTGCCAGCAGTGAATGGACAGCCGAAGAGACCCAGTACTTC. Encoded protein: CASSEWTAEETQYF.

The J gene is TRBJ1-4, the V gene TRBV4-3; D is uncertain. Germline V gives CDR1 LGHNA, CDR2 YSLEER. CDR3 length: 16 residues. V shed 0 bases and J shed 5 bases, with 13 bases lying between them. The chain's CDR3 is CASSQDAVQPNEKLFF. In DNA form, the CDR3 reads TGCGCCAGCAGCCAAGATGCGGTGCAGCCCAATGAAAAACTGTTTTTT.

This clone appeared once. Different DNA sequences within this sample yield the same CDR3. CDR3 sequence: CAWSGQGSYGYTF. The CDR3 region has the DNA TGTGCCTGGAGTGGACAGGGGTCCTATGGCTACACCTTC. The chain is built from TRBV30 and TRBJ1-2; the match to TRBD1 covers 8 bases. Germline V CDR1 and CDR2: GTSNPN, SVGIG (reference sequence). V gave up 1 base and J gave up 4 bases; unmatched junction bases: 2. The CDR3 is made up of 13 amino acids. The full variable domain, with the rest looked up from reference TRBV30 and TRBJ1-2, is SQTIHQWPATLVQPVGSPLSLECTVEGTSNPNLYWYRQAAGRGLQLLFYSVGIGQISSEVPQNLSASRPQDRQFILSSKKLLLSDSGFYLCAWSGQGSYGYTFGSGTRLTVV.

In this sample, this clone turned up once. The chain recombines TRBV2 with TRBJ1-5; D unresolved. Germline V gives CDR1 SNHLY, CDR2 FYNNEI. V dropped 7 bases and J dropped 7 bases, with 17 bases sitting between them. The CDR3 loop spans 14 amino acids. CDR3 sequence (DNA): TGTGCCAGCAAGAACGGGGAGGGTAGCCAGCCCCAGCATTTT. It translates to CASKNGEGSQPQHF.

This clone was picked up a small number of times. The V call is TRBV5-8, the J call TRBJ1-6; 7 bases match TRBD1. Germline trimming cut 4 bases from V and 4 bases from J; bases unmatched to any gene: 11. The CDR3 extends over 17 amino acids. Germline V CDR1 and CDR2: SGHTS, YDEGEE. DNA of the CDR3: TGTGCCAGCAGCCCCTGGAGGACAGGCCGATATAATTCACCCCTCCACTTT. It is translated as CASSPWRTGRYNSPLHF.

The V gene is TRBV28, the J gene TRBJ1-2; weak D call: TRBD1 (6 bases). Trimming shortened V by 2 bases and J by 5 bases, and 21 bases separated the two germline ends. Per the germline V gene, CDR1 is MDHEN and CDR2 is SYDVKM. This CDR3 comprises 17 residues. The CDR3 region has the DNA TGTGCCAGCAGTTTAGGTGGTGGGGGCCGCGTCGGGTATGGCTACACCTTC. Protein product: CASSLGGGGRVGYGYTF.

CDR3 sequence: CASSLAGSAETNYGYTF. CDR3 DNA sequence: TGTGCCAGCAGTTTAGCGGGTTCAGCAGAGACCAACTATGGCTACACCTTC. The rearrangement joins TRBV28 to TRBJ1-2; D is unclear. The germline gives CDR1 MDHEN, CDR2 SYDVKM. The CDR3 covers 17 residues. The V and J ends lost 2 bases and 2 bases respectively, with 18 bases between them.

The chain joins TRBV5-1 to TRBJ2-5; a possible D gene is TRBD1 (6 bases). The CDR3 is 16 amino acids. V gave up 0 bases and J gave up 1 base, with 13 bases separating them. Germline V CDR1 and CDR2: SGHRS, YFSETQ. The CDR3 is CASSLGPVGGQETQYF. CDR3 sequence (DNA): TGCGCCAGCAGCTTGGGCCCGGTAGGGGGCCAAGAGACCCAGTACTTC. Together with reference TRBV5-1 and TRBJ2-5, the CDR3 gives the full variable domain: KAGVTQTPRYLIKTRGQQVTLSCSPISGHRSVSWYQQTPGQGLQFLFEYFSETQRNKGNFPGRFSGRQFSNSRSEMNVSTLELGDSALYLCASSLGPVGGQETQYFGPGTRLLVL.

Written as DNA, the CDR3 is TGTGCCAGCAGCCCAGGCCGTGGTATGACTAATGAAAAACTGTTTTTT. Protein: CASSPGRGMTNEKLFF. This sequence joins TRBV7-9 and TRBJ1-4; D unclear. V was trimmed by 5 bases and J by 2 bases, leaving 15 bases between them. From germline, CDR1 is SEHNR and CDR2 FQNEAQ (reference sequence). The length of the CDR3 is 16 residues.

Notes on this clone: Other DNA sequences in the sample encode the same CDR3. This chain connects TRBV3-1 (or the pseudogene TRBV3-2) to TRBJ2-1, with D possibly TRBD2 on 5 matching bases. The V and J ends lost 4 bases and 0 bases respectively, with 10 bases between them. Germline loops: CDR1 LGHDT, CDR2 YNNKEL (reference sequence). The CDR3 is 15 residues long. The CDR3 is CASSPTGSSYNEQFF. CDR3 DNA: TGTGCCAGCAGCCCAACGGGAAGCTCCTACAATGAGCAGTTCTTC.

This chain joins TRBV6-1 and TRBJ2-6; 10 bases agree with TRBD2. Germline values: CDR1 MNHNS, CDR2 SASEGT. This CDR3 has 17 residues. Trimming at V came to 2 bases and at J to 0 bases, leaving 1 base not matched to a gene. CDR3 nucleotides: TGTGCCAGCAGTGAACTAGCGGGAGCCTCTGGGGCCAACGTCCTGACTTTC. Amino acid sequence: CASSELAGASGANVLTF.

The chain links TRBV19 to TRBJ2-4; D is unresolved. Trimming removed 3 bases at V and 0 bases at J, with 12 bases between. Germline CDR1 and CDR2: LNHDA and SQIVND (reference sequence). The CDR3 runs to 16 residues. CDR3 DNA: TGTGCCAGTAGTATGGGCCCAAGGATAGCCAAAAACATTCAGTACTTC. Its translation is CASSMGPRIAKNIQYF.

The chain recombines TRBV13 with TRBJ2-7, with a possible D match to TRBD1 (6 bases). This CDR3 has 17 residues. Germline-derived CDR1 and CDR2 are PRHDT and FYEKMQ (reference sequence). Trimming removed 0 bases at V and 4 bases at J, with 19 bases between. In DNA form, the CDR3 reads TGTGCCAGCAGCTTAGGGCCCTTGTGGGGGCGAACTTACGAGCAGTACTTC. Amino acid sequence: CASSLGPLWGRTYEQYF.